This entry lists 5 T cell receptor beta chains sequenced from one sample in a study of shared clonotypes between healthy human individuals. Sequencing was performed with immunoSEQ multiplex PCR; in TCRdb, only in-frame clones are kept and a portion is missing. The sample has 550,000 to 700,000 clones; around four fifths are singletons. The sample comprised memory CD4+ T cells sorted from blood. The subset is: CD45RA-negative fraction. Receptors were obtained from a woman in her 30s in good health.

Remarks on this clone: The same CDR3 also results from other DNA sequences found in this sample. CDR3 region: CASSLSRGLYEQYF. CDR3 DNA: TGTGCCAGCAGCCTTTCCAGGGGACTCTACGAGCAGTACTTC. The chain carries TRBV11-2 and TRBJ2-7; TRBD1 or TRBD2 may be the D gene (6 bases each). This CDR3 has 14 residues. Germline V gene data show CDR1 as SGHAT and CDR2 as FQNNGV. The ends were cut back, 5 bases at V and 3 bases at J, with 14 bases in the middle.

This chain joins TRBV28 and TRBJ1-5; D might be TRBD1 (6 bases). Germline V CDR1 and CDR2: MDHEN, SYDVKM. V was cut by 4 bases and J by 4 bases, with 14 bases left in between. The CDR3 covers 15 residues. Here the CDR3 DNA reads TGTGCCAGCAGTTGGGGGGGGCATCGTAATCAGCCCCAGCATTTT. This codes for CASSWGGHRNQPQHF.

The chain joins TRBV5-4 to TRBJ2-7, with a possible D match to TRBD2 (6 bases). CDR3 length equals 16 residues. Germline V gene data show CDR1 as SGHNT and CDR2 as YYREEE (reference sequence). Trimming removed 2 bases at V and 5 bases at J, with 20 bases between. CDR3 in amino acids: CASSFPTGTARDEQYF. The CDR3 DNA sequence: TGTGCCAGCAGCTTTCCCACCGGGACTGCAAGGGACGAGCAGTACTTC.

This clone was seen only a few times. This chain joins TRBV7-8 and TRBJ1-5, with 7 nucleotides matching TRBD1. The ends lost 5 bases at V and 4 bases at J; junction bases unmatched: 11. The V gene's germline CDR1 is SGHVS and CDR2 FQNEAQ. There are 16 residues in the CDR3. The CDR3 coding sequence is TGTGCCAGCAGCCGTACTAGGGGGCAGCCGAATCAGCCCCAGCATTTT. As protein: CASSRTRGQPNQPQHF.

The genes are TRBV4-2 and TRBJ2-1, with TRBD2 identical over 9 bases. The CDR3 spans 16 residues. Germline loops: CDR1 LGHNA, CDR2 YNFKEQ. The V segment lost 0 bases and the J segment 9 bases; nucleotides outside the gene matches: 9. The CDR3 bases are TGTGCCAGCAGCCAAGATCTCGCGGGAGGGCCCGTTGAGCAGTTCTTC. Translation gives CASSQDLAGGPVEQFF.